This T cell receptor (beta chain) was sequenced during a study of OX40 agonist ivuxolimab in advanced cancers. Overall study: The group had a mean age of around 60 years, ranged from 23 to 79, and was 80% to 90% male. Study-level points and caveats: Antigen specificity was not determined for the expanded peripheral T cells. The 0.1-3.0 mg/kg partial responders had among the lowest clonal expansion. CD8+ T cells showed, on average, more clonal expansion than CD4+ cells.

TCRdb's table, derived via immunoSEQ multiplex PCR, lists solely in-frame clones and lacks some. The table lists over 50,000 clones, around 89% of them singletons. The germline V gene has CDR1 SEHNR and CDR2 FQNEAQ (reference sequence). CDR3 size: 14 residues. The ends were cut back, 2 bases at V and 6 bases at J, with 12 bases in the middle. Comment on this clone: Its specificity is not known.

The source was CD4+ or CD8+ T cells sorted from blood, collected in a trial of the OX40 agonist ivuxolimab. The sequence derives from an adult with an advanced solid tumor such as melanoma, head and neck, liver or kidney cancer. The genes are TRBV7-9 and TRBJ2-3, with a possible D match to TRBD1 (6 bases). The DNA of the CDR3 is TGTGCCAGCAGCTTAAGCCAGGGGATGGATACGCAGTATTTT. It specifies CASSLSQGMDTQYF.